This is a list of T cell receptor beta chains from one sample in a study of cytomegalovirus exposure and HLA in healthy donors. Produced via immunoSEQ multiplex PCR; TCRdb's table is partial and in-frame only. The sample comprises around 85,000 clones, 60% to 85% of which are singletons, and about 1.1% rests with the top ten. The material sequenced was PBMCs. The receptors originated from a male donor in good health and CMV-seronegative. The CDR3 runs from the conserved cysteine through the conserved F or W. The D gene is left open where the match is weak. Clone size appears in some rows only: once, few, many, or a class for an expanded clone.

>TRBV28|NA|TRBD1|TRBJ2-7
CASSSGQSYEQYF
TGTGCCAGCAGTTCGGGACAGTCCTACGAGCAGTACTTC
>TRBV28|NA|NA|TRBJ2-3
CASSSAGTPSDTQYF
TGTGCCAGCAGTTCCGCCGGGACACCCTCAGATACGCAGTATTTT
>TRBV5-1|NA|NA|TRBJ1-2
CASSSTGEVVGYTF
TGCGCCAGCAGCTCAACAGGAGAAGTGGTGGGCTACACCTTC
>TRBV10-3|NA|NA|TRBJ2-2
CAIRADKTGELFF
TGTGCCATCAGGGCTGACAAAACCGGGGAGCTGTTTTTT
>TRBV5-1|once|TRBD2|TRBJ2-1
CASSLATSGNEQFF
TGCGCCAGCAGCTTGGCGACTAGCGGGAATGAGCAGTTCTTC
>TRBV6-1|NA|NA|TRBJ2-1
CASSEQPSATYNEQFF
TGTGCCAGCAGTGAACAACCTAGCGCGACCTACAATGAGCAGTTCTTC
>TRBV21-1|once|NA|TRBJ1-1
CATDLGTGLKTEAFF
TGTGCCACCGACTTGGGGACAGGACTCAAGACTGAAGCTTTCTTT
>TRBV19|NA|TRBD1|TRBJ2-1
CASSIRDRASNEQFF
TGTGCCAGTAGTATCCGGGACAGGGCTTCCAATGAGCAGTTCTTC
>TRBV4-3|NA|NA|TRBJ2-2
CASSQTPGHNTGELFF
TGCGCCAGCAGCCAAACGCCGGGACATAACACCGGGGAGCTGTTTTTT
>TRBV4-3|few|NA|TRBJ1-5
CASSPPRSGTAGPQHF
TGCGCCAGCAGCCCTCCAAGATCCGGCACGGCGGGGCCCCAGCATTTT
>TRBV19|NA|NA|TRBJ1-1
CASSIIPNTEAFF
TGTGCCAGTAGTATCATCCCGAACACTGAAGCTTTCTTT
>TRBV30|NA|NA|TRBJ2-7
CAWNPIGGEQYF
TGTGCCTGGAACCCGATCGGAGGCGAGCAGTACTTC
>TRBV5-4|NA|TRBD2|TRBJ2-5
CASSWLAGGETQYF
TGTGCCAGCAGCTGGTTAGCGGGCGGAGAGACCCAGTACTTC
>TRBV12-5|NA|NA|TRBJ2-1
CASGLQQGQDNEQFF
TGTGCTAGTGGTCTACAACAGGGACAAGACAATGAGCAGTTCTTC
>TRBV27|NA|TRBD1|TRBJ1-1
CASSLYRTGDAFF
TGTGCCAGCAGTTTATATCGGACAGGGGACGCTTTCTTT
>TRBV9|NA|NA|TRBJ2-3
CASSTGGLATDTQYF
TGTGCCAGCAGCACAGGGGGACTAGCAACAGATACGCAGTATTTT
>TRBV19|NA|TRBD2|TRBJ2-7
CASSIRVSGIHYEQYF
TGTGCCAGTAGTATCAGAGTTAGCGGGATACACTACGAGCAGTACTTC
>TRBV6-5|NA|TRBD2|TRBJ2-1
CATQREAGEQFF
TGTGCCACCCAGCGGGAAGCTGGGGAGCAGTTCTTC
>TRBV5-1|NA|NA|TRBJ1-5
CASSLGQPNQPQHF
TGCGCCAGCAGCTTAGGACAGCCTAATCAGCCCCAGCATTTT
>TRBV5-1|NA|TRBD2|TRBJ2-3
CASSKRTSGGVDTQYF
TGCGCCAGCAGCAAGAGGACTAGCGGGGGTGTCGATACGCAGTATTTT
>TRBV6-5|NA|TRBD1|TRBJ2-3
CASSYTGTGGLDTQYF
TGTGCCAGCAGTTATACCGGGACAGGGGGCTTAGATACGCAGTATTTT
>TRBV7-2|NA|NA|TRBJ2-7
CASSKAQVSDEQYF
TGTGCCAGCAGCAAAGCACAGGTTTCGGACGAGCAGTACTTC
>TRBV6-1|few|NA|TRBJ2-3
CASRRGFHEADTQYF
TGTGCCAGCAGAAGGGGCTTCCATGAGGCAGATACGCAGTATTTT
>TRBV6-1|NA|TRBD2|TRBJ2-1
CASSEGLGGGYNEQFF
TGTGCCAGCAGTGAAGGTCTCGGCGGGGGCTACAATGAGCAGTTCTTC
>TRBV4-3|NA|NA|TRBJ2-7
CASSQNTRYEQYF
TGCGCCAGCAGCCAAAACACTAGGTACGAGCAGTACTTC
>TRBV5-1|NA|NA|TRBJ2-6
CASSLTGSSGANVLTF
TGCGCCAGCAGCTTGACGGGTTCCTCTGGGGCCAACGTCCTGACTTTC
>TRBV5-1|NA|NA|TRBJ2-7
CASSLERSSYEQYF
TGCGCCAGCAGCTTGGAGAGGAGCTCCTACGAGCAGTACTTC
>TRBV7-9|NA|TRBD1|TRBJ2-3
CASSRQGPPTDTQYF
TGTGCCAGCAGCAGACAGGGCCCCCCCACAGATACGCAGTATTTT
>TRBV30|NA|NA|TRBJ1-2
CAWSVEMGASGYTF
TGTGCCTGGAGTGTAGAGATGGGGGCAAGTGGCTACACCTTC
>TRBV29-1|NA|NA|TRBJ2-5
CSVANGGFQETQYF
TGCAGCGTTGCGAATGGGGGGTTCCAAGAGACCCAGTACTTC
>TRBV18|NA|TRBD2|TRBJ2-3
CASSPRLASSTDTQYF
TGTGCCAGCTCACCACGACTAGCATCTAGCACAGATACGCAGTATTTT
>TRBV10-3|NA|NA|TRBJ1-2
CAISEAEGGGYPF
TGTGCCATCAGTGAGGCCGAAGGGGGTGGCTACCCCTTC
>TRBV27|NA|TRBD1|TRBJ1-5
CASTPEMTGAYQPQNF
TGTGCCAGCACCCCTGAAATGACAGGGGCTTACCAGCCCCAGAATTTT
>TRBV5-1|NA|NA|TRBJ1-1
CASSGTVLRDTEAFF
TGCGCCAGCAGCGGTACAGTCTTGAGGGACACTGAAGCTTTCTTT
>TRBV6-6|few|NA|TRBJ2-7
CASSATGSDGSYEQYF
TGTGCCAGCAGTGCCACGGGGAGCGACGGCTCCTACGAGCAGTACTTC
>TRBV30|NA|NA|TRBJ1-4
CAWRLSRGYSEKLFF
TGTGCCTGGAGATTAAGTCGAGGGTACAGTGAAAAACTGTTTTTT
>TRBV30|NA|NA|TRBJ2-3
CAWNHGLADTDTQYF
TGTGCCTGGAACCACGGACTGGCCGACACAGATACGCAGTATTTT
>TRBV5-1|few|NA|TRBJ2-5
CASSLAPGSFGETQYF
TGCGCCAGCAGCTTGGCGCCGGGATCTTTTGGAGAGACCCAGTACTTC
>TRBV9|NA|NA|TRBJ1-2
CASTYGRTGEGYTF
TGTGCCAGCACTTATGGACGGACTGGGGAGGGCTACACCTTC
>TRBV2|NA|NA|TRBJ1-2
CASRVSHGYTF
TGTGCCAGCAGAGTGAGCCATGGCTACACCTTC
>TRBV4-2|NA|NA|TRBJ1-2
CASSQESGQGYGYTF
TGTGCCAGCAGCCAAGAGAGTGGGCAGGGATATGGCTACACCTTC
>TRBV7-2|NA|TRBD2|TRBJ2-5
CASSYGTSGRRLGKTQYF
TGTGCCAGCAGCTATGGGACTAGCGGGAGACGGTTAGGAAAGACCCAGTACTTC
>TRBV7-2|NA|TRBD1|TRBJ2-5
CASSLTGGKLETQYF
TGTGCCAGCAGCCTGACAGGGGGCAAATTAGAGACCCAGTACTTC
>TRBV5-1|NA|TRBD2|TRBJ2-3
CASSPGTSGDTQYF
TGCGCCAGCAGCCCCGGGACTAGCGGGGATACGCAGTATTTT
>TRBV6-5|NA|NA|TRBJ1-5
CASSDRNQPQHF
TGTGCCAGCAGCGATAGAAATCAGCCCCAGCATTTT
>TRBV20-1|NA|NA|TRBJ1-2
CSASFRDLHTF
TGCAGTGCTAGTTTCAGGGATCTTCACACCTTC
>TRBV5-1|NA|NA|TRBJ2-1
CASSLQGTEQFNEQFF
TGCGCCAGCAGCTTGCAGGGCACAGAGCAGTTCAATGAGCAGTTCTTC
>TRBV9|NA|TRBD2|TRBJ2-3
CASSVGLAGERTDTQYF
TGTGCCAGCAGCGTAGGTCTAGCGGGAGAGAGAACAGATACGCAGTATTTT
>TRBV6-5|NA|TRBD2|TRBJ2-1
CASSRSGRAWEQFF
TGTGCCAGCAGCCGTAGCGGGAGGGCCTGGGAGCAGTTCTTC
>TRBV27|NA|NA|TRBJ1-5
CASTQGNQPQHF
TGTGCCAGTACTCAGGGAAATCAGCCCCAGCATTTT
>TRBV18|NA|TRBD2|TRBJ2-1
CASSPKAGVEGEQFF
TGTGCCAGCTCGCCCAAGGCGGGAGTCGAGGGTGAGCAGTTCTTC
>TRBV28|NA|NA|TRBJ2-7
CASSLSGSSYEQYF
TGTGCCAGCAGTTTATCCGGGTCTTCCTACGAGCAGTACTTC
>TRBV5-4|few|TRBD1|TRBJ1-1
CASSWQTGGTEAFF
TGTGCCAGCAGCTGGCAAACAGGGGGCACTGAAGCTTTCTTT
>TRBV29-1|few|TRBD1|TRBJ1-5
CSVETGGGQPQHF
TGCAGCGTCGAAACAGGGGGCGGACAGCCCCAGCATTTT
>TRBV27|NA|TRBD1|TRBJ2-5
CASSSGTGYQETQYF
TGTGCCAGCAGCTCCGGGACAGGGTACCAAGAGACCCAGTACTTC
>TRBV10-3|NA|TRBD1|TRBJ1-2
CAITQDRAYGYTF
TGTGCCATCACTCAGGACAGGGCCTATGGCTACACCTTC
>TRBV9|once|NA|TRBJ2-1
CASSVELPNEQFF
TGTGCCAGCAGCGTAGAACTCCCCAATGAGCAGTTCTTC